Listed below are T cell receptor beta chains from one sample, sequenced in a study of human T cells and chemical hapten exposure. One entry per CDR3 protein results from TCRdb running MiXCR on the RACE reads. Of roughly 180,000 distinct CDR3 sequences listed, approximately 14% are singletons. The source material was whole blood, sampled in connection with sensitization to the hapten diphenylcyclopropenone (DPC). These receptors all come from a young woman with alopecia areata. Some clones in this sample may be carry-over from other donors' samples. CDR3s include the opening cysteine and the closing phenylalanine or tryptophan. D genes are given only for firm matches. Clone size, where shown, is once, few, many, or a class for clones that have expanded.

J: TRBJ2-7
V: TRBV2
size: -
D: TRBD1
CDR3: CASQYWRDRGRTPYEQYF
DNA: TGTGCCAGCCAGTACTGGAGGGACAGGGGAAGGACTCCCTACGAGCAGTACTTC

J: TRBJ2-5
V: TRBV18
size: few
D: TRBD1
CDR3: CASSTGQETQYF
DNA: TGTGCCAGCTCGACAGGGCAAGAGACCCAGTACTTC

J: TRBJ2-7
V: TRBV28
size: -
D: -
CDR3: CATENPTNYEQYF
DNA: TGTGCCACAGAAAATCCGACAAACTACGAGCAGTACTTC

J: TRBJ1-4
V: TRBV14
size: few
D: -
CDR3: CASSQANRVANEKLFF
DNA: TGTGCCAGCAGCCAAGCAAACAGGGTGGCTAATGAAAAACTGTTTTTT

J: TRBJ2-7
V: TRBV5-1
size: -
D: -
CDR3: CASSVSLRGAGYEQYF
DNA: TGCGCCAGCAGCGTGTCTCTCCGCGGGGCTGGGTACGAGCAGTACTTC

J: TRBJ2-7
V: TRBV10-3
size: -
D: TRBD2
CDR3: CAISEIAGGTYEQYF
DNA: TGTGCCATCAGTGAGATAGCGGGGGGCACCTACGAGCAGTACTTC

J: TRBJ2-5
V: TRBV29-1
size: many
D: -
CDR3: CSVEGPGTQYF
DNA: TGCAGCGTTGAAGGACCCGGGACCCAGTACTTC

J: TRBJ2-1
V: TRBV5-1
size: many
D: TRBD2
CDR3: CASSLRTSSYNEQFF
DNA: TGCGCCAGCAGCTTGAGGACTAGCTCCTACAATGAGCAGTTCTTC

J: TRBJ1-1
V: TRBV6-2/TRBV6-3
size: -
D: -
CDR3: CASSFTGTPMNTEAFF
DNA: TGTGCCAGCAGCTTTACCGGGACACCCATGAACACTGAAGCTTTCTTT

J: TRBJ2-4
V: TRBV11-2
size: -
D: -
CDR3: CASTTLAGKNIQYF
DNA: TGTGCCAGCACCACTCTGGCGGGCAAAAACATTCAGTACTTC

J: TRBJ1-1
V: TRBV5-1
size: -
D: -
CDR3: CASKERQVWSTEAFF
DNA: TGCGCCAGCAAAGAACGGCAGGTGTGGAGCACTGAAGCTTTCTTT

J: TRBJ2-2
V: TRBV7-7
size: few
D: TRBD1
CDR3: CASSLNRGSGELFF
DNA: TGTGCTAGCAGCTTGAACAGGGGTAGCGGGGAGCTGTTTTTT

J: TRBJ2-7
V: TRBV5-1
size: few
D: -
CDR3: CASSLEATSYEQYF
DNA: TGCGCCAGCAGCTTGGAAGCTACCTCCTACGAGCAGTACTTC

J: TRBJ2-3
V: TRBV6-2/TRBV6-3
size: few
D: TRBD1
CDR3: CASSARTGWGTDTQYF
DNA: TGTGCCAGCAGCGCCCGGACAGGTTGGGGCACAGATACGCAGTATTTT

J: TRBJ2-7
V: TRBV7-9
size: -
D: -
CDR3: CASSLFPTLPYEQYF
DNA: TGTGCCAGCAGCTTATTCCCGACGCTACCCTACGAGCAGTACTTC

J: TRBJ1-2
V: TRBV14
size: many
D: -
CDR3: CASSQLQGASGYTF
DNA: TGTGCCAGCAGCCAACTACAGGGAGCCTCCGGCTACACCTTC

J: TRBJ2-1
V: TRBV20-1
size: few
D: TRBD2
CDR3: CSAQGTLAGYNEQFF
DNA: TGCAGTGCGCAAGGGACGCTAGCGGGATACAATGAGCAGTTCTTC

J: TRBJ2-7
V: TRBV4-3
size: -
D: -
CDR3: CASSQGLTTYEQYF
DNA: TGCGCCAGCAGCCAGGGACTTACCACCTACGAGCAGTACTTC

J: TRBJ2-3
V: TRBV20-1
size: -
D: -
CDR3: CSAAARSGGTDTQYF
DNA: TGCAGTGCCGCCGCTCGGAGCGGAGGCACAGATACGCAGTATTTT

J: TRBJ1-5
V: TRBV19
size: few
D: TRBD1
CDR3: CASSMVMDRGNQPQHF
DNA: TGTGCCAGTAGTATGGTGATGGACAGGGGAAATCAGCCCCAGCATTTT

J: TRBJ2-5
V: TRBV5-6
size: few
D: -
CDR3: CASRTTGTAEETQYF
DNA: TGTGCCAGCAGGACAACCGGGACCGCTGAAGAGACCCAGTACTTC

J: TRBJ2-5
V: TRBV7-9
size: many
D: TRBD2
CDR3: CASSLVAGGQETQYF
DNA: TGTGCCAGCAGCTTAGTTGCGGGGGGGCAAGAGACCCAGTACTTC

J: TRBJ2-3
V: TRBV7-6
size: few
D: TRBD2
CDR3: CASSSGLAGSTDTQYF
DNA: TGTGCCAGCAGCTCGGGACTAGCGGGTAGCACAGATACGCAGTATTTT

J: TRBJ2-7
V: TRBV29-1
size: few
D: TRBD1
CDR3: CSVEDLGQKYF
DNA: TGCAGCGTTGAAGATCTGGGACAGAAGTACTTC

J: TRBJ1-1
V: TRBV6-2/TRBV6-3
size: -
D: TRBD1
CDR3: CASSQGAGTEAFF
DNA: TGTGCCAGCAGTCAGGGGGCTGGCACTGAAGCTTTCTTT

J: TRBJ1-1
V: TRBV20-1
size: -
D: -
CDR3: CSAMEGVRTEAFF
DNA: TGCAGTGCTATGGAAGGTGTAAGGACTGAAGCTTTCTTT

J: TRBJ2-1
V: TRBV29-1
size: -
D: TRBD1
CDR3: CSVARTGGSQEEQFF
DNA: TGCAGCGTAGCCCGGACAGGGGGATCCCAAGAGGAGCAGTTCTTC

J: TRBJ1-6
V: TRBV4-3
size: -
D: TRBD1
CDR3: CASSRGRAYNSPLHF
DNA: TGCGCCAGCAGCAGGGGGCGAGCCTATAATTCACCCCTCCACTTT

J: TRBJ1-5
V: TRBV6-2/TRBV6-3
size: few
D: -
CDR3: CASSNPMRGAGNQPQHF
DNA: TGTGCCAGCAGTAACCCGATGAGGGGTGCGGGCAATCAGCCCCAGCATTTT

J: TRBJ2-7
V: TRBV4-3
size: -
D: -
CDR3: CASSQDRAGYEQYF
DNA: TGCGCCAGCAGCCAAGATCGGGCTGGCTACGAGCAGTACTTC

J: TRBJ2-1
V: TRBV12-5
size: many
D: -
CDR3: CASGFYGRNEQFF
DNA: TGTGCTAGTGGTTTTTATGGACGCAATGAGCAGTTCTTC

J: TRBJ2-5
V: TRBV25-1
size: many
D: -
CDR3: CASSPPGRQETQYF
DNA: TGTGCCAGCAGCCCCCCAGGCAGGCAAGAGACCCAGTACTTC

J: TRBJ2-5
V: TRBV20-1
size: many
D: -
CDR3: CSAREAGRETQYF
DNA: TGCAGTGCTAGAGAGGCGGGAAGAGAGACCCAGTACTTC

J: TRBJ2-1
V: TRBV5-1
size: many
D: TRBD2
CDR3: CASSTGTSPYNEQFF
DNA: TGCGCCAGCAGCACCGGGACTAGCCCCTACAATGAGCAGTTCTTC

J: TRBJ2-2
V: TRBV28
size: -
D: -
CDR3: CASSNFLATGELFF
DNA: TGTGCCAGCAGTAATTTCCTAGCGACCGGGGAGCTGTTTTTT

J: TRBJ2-3
V: TRBV11-1
size: few
D: -
CDR3: CASSPGGLYTQYF
DNA: TGTGCCAGCAGCCCAGGGGGGCTGTATACGCAGTATTTT

J: TRBJ2-6
V: TRBV5-1
size: many
D: -
CDR3: CASSLAGSGANVLTF
DNA: TGCGCCAGCAGCTTGGCCGGCTCCGGGGCCAACGTCCTGACTTTC

J: TRBJ1-2
V: TRBV6-2/TRBV6-3
size: many
D: TRBD1
CDR3: CATSNPTGDFYGYTF
DNA: TGTGCCACCAGCAACCCGACAGGGGATTTCTATGGCTACACCTTC

J: TRBJ2-7
V: TRBV12-3/TRBV12-4
size: few
D: TRBD2
CDR3: CASSWTSGGGGQYF
DNA: TGTGCCAGCAGCTGGACTAGCGGTGGAGGGGGGCAGTACTTC

J: TRBJ1-1
V: TRBV4-2
size: -
D: -
CDR3: CASSQAPTASAAEAFF
DNA: TGTGCCAGCAGCCAAGCGCCGACAGCGTCTGCCGCTGAAGCTTTCTTT

J: TRBJ1-1
V: TRBV5-1
size: -
D: -
CDR3: CASSLVDKNTEAFF
DNA: TGCGCCAGCAGCTTGGTAGATAAGAACACTGAAGCTTTCTTT

J: TRBJ2-5
V: TRBV6-1
size: -
D: -
CDR3: CASSASIETQYF
DNA: TGTGCCAGCAGTGCAAGTATAGAGACCCAGTACTTC

J: TRBJ2-1
V: TRBV14
size: many
D: -
CDR3: CASSQDKWGEQFF
DNA: TGTGCCAGCAGCCAAGATAAGTGGGGTGAGCAGTTCTTC

J: TRBJ2-7
V: TRBV5-1
size: few
D: TRBD1
CDR3: CASSSQGTGAYEQYF
DNA: TGCGCCAGCAGCTCCCAAGGGACAGGAGCCTACGAGCAGTACTTC

J: TRBJ1-6
V: TRBV3-1
size: few
D: TRBD1
CDR3: CASSRTGRDSPLHF
DNA: TGTGCCAGCAGCCGGACAGGGAGAGACTCACCCCTCCACTTT

J: TRBJ1-2
V: TRBV4-3
size: -
D: -
CDR3: CASSHAGQPYGYTF
DNA: TGCGCCAGCAGCCACGCCGGCCAACCTTATGGCTACACCTTC

J: TRBJ2-7
V: TRBV11-3
size: -
D: -
CDR3: CASSLDDSAWGWRQYF
DNA: TGTGCCAGCAGCTTAGATGACAGCGCATGGGGGTGGCGGCAGTACTTC

J: TRBJ1-5
V: TRBV20-1
size: -
D: -
CDR3: CSGKDTNNQPQHF
DNA: TGCAGTGGGAAAGACACTAACAATCAGCCCCAGCATTTT

J: TRBJ1-4
V: TRBV28
size: -
D: TRBD1
CDR3: CASSSGGDEKLFF
DNA: TGTGCCAGCAGTTCAGGGGGGGATGAAAAACTGTTTTTT

J: TRBJ2-2
V: TRBV10-3
size: few
D: TRBD1
CDR3: CAISVKGQTTGELFF
DNA: TGTGCCATCAGTGTCAAGGGACAGACCACCGGGGAGCTGTTTTTT

J: TRBJ2-1
V: TRBV20-1
size: few
D: -
CDR3: CSASPSLGAGGRF
DNA: TGCAGTGCTAGCCCGAGCCTTGGGGCAGGGGGGCGGTTC

J: TRBJ1-2
V: TRBV6-1
size: -
D: -
CDR3: CASSEAWQGKGYTF
DNA: TGTGCCAGCAGTGAAGCGTGGCAGGGTAAAGGCTACACCTTC

J: TRBJ2-2
V: TRBV20-1
size: -
D: -
CDR3: CSATGPNTGELFF
DNA: TGCAGTGCCACCGGCCCGAACACCGGGGAGCTGTTTTTT